Shown below are 17 T cell receptor beta chains from a single sample sequenced in a study of blood T cells in healthy people across ages. For the second PCR, which ran for about 6 to 12 cycles, a sample-barcoded 5' primer and a J-beta primer mix were used. TCRdb re-called the 5' RACE reads through MiXCR, storing one row per CDR3 protein. The sample lists around 580,000 distinct CDR3 sequences, more than 45% occurring once. The sample taken for sequencing was blood. The receptors come from a man older than 75 in good health.

The V gene is TRBV9, the J gene TRBJ2-1; no definite D call. CDR1 and CDR2 (germline): SGDLS, YYNGEE. This CDR3 is built from 13 residues. V lost 4 bases, J lost 6 bases, and 11 bases lay in between. The CDR3, as DNA: TGTGCCAGCAGCCCTCCCAGGTCCAATGAGCAGTTCTTC. This codes for CASSPPRSNEQFF.

V and J are TRBV7-9 and TRBJ2-1; D may be TRBD1 (6 bases). The V end was cut by 4 bases, the J end by 2 bases, with 18 bases between. CDR3 length equals 17 residues. Germline V CDR1 and CDR2: SEHNR, FQNEAQ (reference sequence). CDR3 sequence (DNA): TGTGCCAGCAGCTCCCCGGGGCCGGGACAACCCTACAATGAGCAGTTCTTC. Translated: CASSSPGPGQPYNEQFF.

This clonotype occurred a few times. The CDR3 spells CATSDPGQGLNEQFF. The CDR3 coding sequence is TGTGCCACCAGTGATCCGGGACAGGGGTTGAATGAGCAGTTCTTC. This chain uses TRBV24-1 with TRBJ2-1, with 10 bases lining up with TRBD1. CDR3 length: 15 amino acids. V dropped 3 bases and J dropped 7; count of bases not matched to a gene: 5. Germline V CDR1 and CDR2: KGHDR, SFDVKD.

V usage is TRBV7-2 and J usage is TRBJ1-4, with 7 bases that match TRBD1. The trim removed 5 bases at V and 5 bases at J, leaving 8 bases unmatched. Germline-derived CDR1 and CDR2 are SGHTA and FQGNSA. The CDR3 has 15 amino acids. CDR3 nucleotide sequence: TGTGCCAGCAGCCTGGCAGGGGGTGCGAATGAAAAACTGTTTTTT. This codes for CASSLAGGANEKLFF.

The genes are TRBV4-3 and TRBJ2-3, with 9 bases lining up with TRBD2. J lost 1 base, V lost 0 bases, and 20 bases had no gene match. The CDR3 has 22 residues. In germline, CDR1 is LGHNA, CDR2 YSLEER. CDR3 sequence: CASSQDRKTSGAPPTGTDTQYF. CDR3 nucleotide sequence: TGCGCCAGCAGCCAAGATAGAAAGACTAGCGGAGCCCCACCCACTGGCACAGATACGCAGTATTTT.

The chain employs TRBV4-1 and TRBJ2-1; the D gene is possibly TRBD1 (6 bases). CDR3 size: 15 residues. Deletions cut 4 bases from V and 4 bases from J, with 14 bases between. Germline V lookup: CDR1 MGHRA, CDR2 YSYEKL. For the CDR3, the DNA is TGCGCCAGCAGCCCATCAGACAGGACGTACAATGAGCAGTTCTTC. It codes for CASSPSDRTYNEQFF.

V gene TRBV14 combines with J gene TRBJ1-2; unclear D gene. The CDR3 sequence is 15 residues long. The V gene's germline CDR1 is SGHDN and CDR2 FVKESK. V was pared by 0 bases and J by 4 bases, with 12 bases between. The CDR3 DNA is TGTGCCAGCAGCCAAGAAGGAGCAGGCGTCTATGGCTACACCTTC. This sequence encodes CASSQEGAGVYGYTF. Supplemented by reference TRBV14 and TRBJ1-2, the full variable domain reads EAGVTQFPSHSVIEKGQTVTLRCDPISGHDNLYWYRRVMGKEIKFLLHFVKESKQDESGMPNNRFLAERTGGTYSTLKVQPAELEDSGVYFCASSQEGAGVYGYTFGSGTRLTVV.

This clonotype occurred once. J is TRBJ1-1 and V is TRBV24-1; D ambiguous. Trimming took 0 bases from V and 10 from J, leaving 5 bases between them. Looked up from germline, CDR1 is KGHDR and CDR2 is SFDVKD. The length of the CDR3 is 11 residues. CDR3 sequence (DNA): TGTGCCACCAGTGATTTGTCCGGAGCTTTCTTT. Its translation is CATSDLSGAFF.

The J gene is TRBJ2-1, the V gene TRBV12-3 or TRBV12-4; maybe TRBD2 (5 bases). The CDR3 is made up of 15 amino acids. The ends were cut back, 7 bases at V and 8 bases at J, with 21 bases in the middle. The CDR3, as DNA: TGTGCCAGCAAGATCGGGCTAGCCGGTATATATGAGCAGTTCTTC. Translated: CASKIGLAGIYEQFF.

Points on this clonotype: The junction departs from the called germline gene at one end, perhaps through a read error. The rearrangement uses TRBV4-3 and TRBJ2-4; D is perhaps TRBD2 (5 bases). The germline CDR1 and CDR2 sequences are LGHNA and YSLEER. This CDR3 has 18 amino acids. The CDR3: CTSSQGLGAALAKDIQYF. The CDR3 coding sequence is TGCACCAGCAGCCAAGGGTTAGGAGCGGCTCTAGCCAAAGACATTCAGTACTTC.

The chain employs TRBV6-5 and TRBJ2-4; tentative D call: TRBD2 (6 bases). Judging by the DNA end, TRBJ2-7 fits better; the J call may be wrong. The CDR3 is 16 amino acids. Per the germline V gene, CDR1 is MNHEY and CDR2 is SVGAGI. The CDR3 nucleotides read TGTGCCAGCAGTTGCGAATCGGGCGGGGACCTCTACGAGCAGTACTTC. It yields the protein CASSCESGGDLYEQYF.

V and J are TRBV6-2 or TRBV6-3 and TRBJ2-5, with D possibly TRBD1 on 5 matching bases. CDR3 length: 15 residues. Germline CDR1 MNHEY, CDR2 SVGEGT. The V and J ends lost 2 bases and 2 bases respectively, with 12 bases between them. The CDR3 region is CASSYRRTLQETQYF. CDR3 DNA: TGTGCCAGCAGTTACCGCCGGACACTACAAGAGACCCAGTACTTC.

The rearrangement uses TRBV20-1 and TRBJ1-2, with TRBD1 as a possible D gene (6 bases). The CDR3 has 15 amino acids. Germline loops: CDR1 DFQATT, CDR2 SNEGSKA (reference sequence). The V end lost 4 bases, the J end lost 2 bases, and 17 bases lay between the germline ends. CDR3 bases: TGCAGTGCTATACCTCTCACAGGGTCCAACTATGGCTACACCTTC. It yields the protein CSAIPLTGSNYGYTF.

J is TRBJ2-7 and V is TRBV15; tentatively, D is TRBD1 (5 bases). CDR1 and CDR2 (germline): LNHNV, YYDKDF (reference sequence). The V end was cut by 0 bases, the J end by 4 bases, with 10 bases between. This CDR3 is 14 amino acids long. CDR3 nucleotide sequence: TGTGCCACCAGCAGAGACCAGGGCAGGTACGAGCAGTACTTC. Protein: CATSRDQGRYEQYF.

Concerning this clonotype: A much larger clone lies a single base off, so this may be a read error. The V and J genes are TRBV6-5 and TRBJ2-1; D perhaps matches TRBD2 (6 bases). The CDR3 covers 18 residues. Germline V gene sequence: CDR1 MNHEY, CDR2 SVGAGI. DNA of the CDR3: TGTGCCAGCAGTTACTCGGCGGGGCAGGGAAGCTCCTACAATGGGCAGTTCTTC. This codes for CASSYSAGQGSSYNGQFF.

This clonotype was counted once. This chain links TRBV7-2 with TRBJ1-1, with 8 positions matching TRBD1. Germline CDR1 is SGHTA and CDR2 is FQGNSA. The V and J ends lost 5 bases and 11 bases, in that order; junction bases with no gene match: 19. This CDR3 comprises 16 residues. CDR3 in DNA: TGTGCCAGCAGCAAGCTCTTCGGGACAGGTGATTCTTCGGCTTTCTTT. It specifies CASSKLFGTGDSSAFF.

This clonotype has a handful of counts. This sequence joins TRBV20-1 and TRBJ1-1, with 10 bases matching TRBD1. CDR3 size: 12 residues. Germline assignment: CDR1 DFQATT and CDR2 SNEGSKA (reference sequence). V shed 1 base, J shed 7 bases, and the junction held 0 bases outside the gene matches. The CDR3 sequence is CSARGTGGEAFF. DNA for the CDR3: TGCAGTGCTAGAGGGACAGGGGGTGAAGCTTTCTTT.